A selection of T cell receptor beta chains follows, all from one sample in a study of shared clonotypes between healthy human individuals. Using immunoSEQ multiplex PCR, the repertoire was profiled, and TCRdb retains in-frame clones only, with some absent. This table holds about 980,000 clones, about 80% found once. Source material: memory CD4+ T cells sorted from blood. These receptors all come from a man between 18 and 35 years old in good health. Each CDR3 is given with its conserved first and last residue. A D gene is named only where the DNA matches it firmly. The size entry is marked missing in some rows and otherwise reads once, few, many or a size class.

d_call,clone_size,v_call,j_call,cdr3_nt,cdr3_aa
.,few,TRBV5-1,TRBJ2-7,TGCGCCAGCAGCAAAACGGGACACATCTACGAGCAGTACTTC,CASSKTGHIYEQYF
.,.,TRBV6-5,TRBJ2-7,TGTGCCAGCAGTCGCCGTGACTGGGGGAGCGAGCAGTACTTC,CASSRRDWGSEQYF
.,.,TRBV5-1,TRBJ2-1,TGCGCCAGTTCCCCAGCAGGGCCATACAATGAGCAGTTCTTC,CASSPAGPYNEQFF
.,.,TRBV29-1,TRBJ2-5,TGCAGCGTTAACGATGTCGGAGAGACCCAGTACTTC,CSVNDVGETQYF
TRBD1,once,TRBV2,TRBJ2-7,TGTGCCAGCAGTGAGCGGACAGGGGCCTCCTACGAGCAGTACTTC,CASSERTGASYEQYF
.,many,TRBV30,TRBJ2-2,TGTGCCTGGAGACTAGAGAATCAGCTGTTTTTT,CAWRLENQLFF
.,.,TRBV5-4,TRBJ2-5,TGTGCCAGCAGCGCAAGACTAGTTGAAGAGACCCAGTACTTC,CASSARLVEETQYF
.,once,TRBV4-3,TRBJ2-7,TGCGCCAGCAGCCCAAGTAATTCCTACGAGCAGTACTTC,CASSPSNSYEQYF
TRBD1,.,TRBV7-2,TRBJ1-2,TGTGCCAGCAGTGTTACTACAGGGGATGGCTACACCTTC,CASSVTTGDGYTF
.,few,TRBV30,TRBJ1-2,TGTGCCTGGAGTTCCCGATTCCCCCTATCGGGGGGCTACACCTTC,CAWSSRFPLSGGYTF
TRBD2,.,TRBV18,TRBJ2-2,TGTGCCAGCTCAAGTGGACTAGCGGGAGTCACCGGGGAGCTGTTTTTT,CASSSGLAGVTGELFF
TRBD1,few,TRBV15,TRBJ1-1,TGTGCCACCAGCAGAGTTGGACAGGGATGGACTGAAGCTTTCTTT,CATSRVGQGWTEAFF
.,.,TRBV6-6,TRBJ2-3,TGTGCCAGCAGTTACTCACCCCGGCGAGGCACAGATACGCAGTATTTT,CASSYSPRRGTDTQYF
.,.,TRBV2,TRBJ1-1,TGTGCCAGCAGCCCCGGGCAGAACACTGAAGCTTTCTTT,CASSPGQNTEAFF
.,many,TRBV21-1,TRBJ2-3,TGTGCCAGCAGCAAAGCGCTTTGTAGAGCGGGAGAAAAAAGAAGGACAGATACGCAGTATTTT,CASSKALCRAGEKRRTDTQYF
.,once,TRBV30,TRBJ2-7,TGTGCCTGGAGCCTTGGCCTAGCGTACGAGCAGTACTTC,CAWSLGLAYEQYF
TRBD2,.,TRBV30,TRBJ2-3,TGTGCCTGGAGCGCCGGACTAGCTACAGATACGCAGTATTTT,CAWSAGLATDTQYF
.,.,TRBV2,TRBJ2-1,TGTGCCAGCAGTATGGGGTCTGAGCAGTTCTTC,CASSMGSEQFF
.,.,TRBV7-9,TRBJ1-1,TGTGCCAGCAGCTTAGCCTCTGGAGCTTTCTTT,CASSLASGAFF
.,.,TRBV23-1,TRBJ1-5,TGCGCCAGCAGTCTTGACTCCGATCAGCCCCAGCATTTT,CASSLDSDQPQHF
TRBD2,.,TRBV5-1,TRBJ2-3,TGCGCCAGCAGCTTGCGGGCTAGCGGGATCACAGATACGCAGTATTTT,CASSLRASGITDTQYF
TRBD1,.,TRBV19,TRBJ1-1,TGTGCCAGTTTTTCCCCCTTCGGACAGGGGGCCTCGAACACTGAAGCTTTCTTT,CASFSPFGQGASNTEAFF
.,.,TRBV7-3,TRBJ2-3,TGTGCCAGCAGCTCTACAGCTTTCTTGACAGATACGCAGTATTTT,CASSSTAFLTDTQYF
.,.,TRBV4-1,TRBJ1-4,TGCGCCAGCAGCCAAGATAACAAGGGAAGTGAAAAACTGTTTTTT,CASSQDNKGSEKLFF
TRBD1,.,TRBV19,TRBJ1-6,TGTGCCAGTAACCACCGGCAGGGGGATGTTTCACCCCTCCACTTT,CASNHRQGDVSPLHF
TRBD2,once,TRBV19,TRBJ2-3,TGTGCCAGTAGTGCAGGACTAGCGGGACACACAGATACGCAGTATTTT,CASSAGLAGHTDTQYF
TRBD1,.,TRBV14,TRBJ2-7,TGTGCCAGCAGCCTAGGGACAGGGTTGTTCTACGAGCAGTACTTC,CASSLGTGLFYEQYF
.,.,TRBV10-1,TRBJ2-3,TGCGCCAGCAGTGGTCAATCCACAGATACGCAGTATTTT,CASSGQSTDTQYF
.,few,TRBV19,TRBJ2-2,TGTGCCAGTTGTGTGGGGAACACCGGGGAGCTGTTTTTT,CASCVGNTGELFF
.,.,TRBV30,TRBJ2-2,TGTGCCTGGAGTGTACGGGCTACCGGGGAGCTGTTTTTT,CAWSVRATGELFF